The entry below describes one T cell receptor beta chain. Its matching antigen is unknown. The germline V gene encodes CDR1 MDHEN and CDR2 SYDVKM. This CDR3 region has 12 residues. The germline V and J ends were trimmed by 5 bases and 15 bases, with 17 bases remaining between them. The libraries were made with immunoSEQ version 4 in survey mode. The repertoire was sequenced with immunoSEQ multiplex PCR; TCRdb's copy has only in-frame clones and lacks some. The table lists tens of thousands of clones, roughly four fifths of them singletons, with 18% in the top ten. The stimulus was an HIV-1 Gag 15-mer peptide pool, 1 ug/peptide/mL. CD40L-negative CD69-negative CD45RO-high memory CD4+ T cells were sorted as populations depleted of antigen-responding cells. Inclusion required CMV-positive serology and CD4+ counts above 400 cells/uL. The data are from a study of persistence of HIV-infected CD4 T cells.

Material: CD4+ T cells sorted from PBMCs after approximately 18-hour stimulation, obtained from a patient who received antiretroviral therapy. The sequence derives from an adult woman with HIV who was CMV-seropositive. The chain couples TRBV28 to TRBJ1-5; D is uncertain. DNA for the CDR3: TGTGCCAGCAGTCCCCCGGAAAGGGTTAGGCATTTT. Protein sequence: CASSPPERVRHF.